This T cell receptor (beta chain) derives from a study of Graves' ophthalmopathy and Graves' hyperthyroidism. CDR3 regions of TCR beta were amplified from RNA transcripts. First-round RT-PCR with HTBI primers preceded a second-round multiplex PCR. TCRdb reprocessed the multiplex PCR reads with MiXCR, giving one entry per CDR3 protein. The table includes 600,000 to 950,000 distinct CDR3 sequences, 40% detected once. Turning to this clonotype: Its antigen is undetermined.

CDR1 and CDR2 (germline): DFQATT, SNEGSKA (reference sequence). This CDR3 region has 14 residues. The germline V and J ends were trimmed by 6 bases and 5 bases, with 17 bases remaining between them. Study results and caveats: Most thyroid clonotypes with frequency above 0.001 were detected in blood too.

Lactation, pregnancy, uncontrolled infections and other autoimmune diseases were all grounds for excluding patients. Clinical symptoms and serum thyroxine were used for diagnosis; TRAb, thyroid ultrasound and orbital computed tomography were also relied on. The origin of this receptor is an adult man with Graves' ophthalmopathy. The sequencing sample was made of peripheral blood. The rearrangement uses TRBV20-1 and TRBJ1-5; no definite D call. DNA of the CDR3: TGCAGTGCAAATCTAGCGGGCAGCGATCAGCCCCAGCATTTT. Protein product: CSANLAGSDQPQHF.